One sample yielded the 32 T cell receptor beta chains listed below, sequenced in a study of T cell repertoires in cytomegalovirus infection (dated by TCRdb to between 2017 and 2020). No antigens are known for them. Sequencing relied on an Illumina HiSeq 1500. The raw public data were reprocessed by TCRdb itself: fastp quality trimming at Q25, MiXCR clonotype calling, in-frame beta chains only. A single entry per CDR3 protein holds the most common genes and DNA from its merged rows. For this sample the table gives about half a million distinct CDR3 sequences, of which around 35% were detected only once. 15% to 20% of the sample lies in the top ten. The sample's treatment or condition, from its label and the paper: in vitro stimulation with specific CMV peptide epitopes to enrich CMV-specific T cells. The starting material was cultured PBMCs, obtained from culture after CMV antigen stimulation. These receptors all come from a human donor in good health (CMV status not recorded). Some clones in this sample may be carry-over from other donors' samples.

V is TRBV19 and J is TRBJ2-2; D remains ambiguous. CDR3 length equals 16 residues. Germline V gives CDR1 LNHDA, CDR2 SQIVND (reference sequence). Trimming shortened V by 1 base and J by 3 bases, and 12 bases separated the two germline ends. CDR3 sequence (DNA): TGTGCCAGTAGTATAGGATCGGTTTCGTACACCGGGGAGCTGTTTTTT. This sequence encodes CASSIGSVSYTGELFF. Using reference TRBV19 and TRBJ2-2 for the parts outside the CDR3, the full variable domain is DGGITQSPKYLFRKEGQNVTLSCEQNLNHDAMYWYRQDPGQGLRLIYYSQIVNDFQKGDIAEGYSVSREKKESFPLTVTSAQKNPTAFYLCASSIGSVSYTGELFFGEGSRLTVL.

This rearrangement joins TRBV5-5 to TRBJ2-3; a weak D match, TRBD2 (6 bases). The ends were cut back, 1 base at V and 2 bases at J, with 14 bases in the middle. The length of the CDR3 is 16 residues. The germline V gene has CDR1 SGHKS and CDR2 YYEKEE (reference sequence). The CDR3 region is CASSLTGVPITDTQYF. The CDR3 bases are TGTGCCAGCAGCTTGACGGGAGTACCTATCACAGATACGCAGTATTTT.

The rearrangement links TRBV7-9 to TRBJ1-2; D not certain. The V end lost 5 bases, the J end lost 13 bases, and 11 bases lay between the germline ends. There are 10 residues in the CDR3. Germline-derived CDR1 and CDR2 are SEHNR and FQNEAQ (reference sequence). This CDR3 reads CASSPLVVTF. CDR3 in DNA: TGTGCCAGCAGCCCGCTCGTGGTCACCTTC. The entire variable domain, with the rest obtained from reference TRBV7-9 and TRBJ1-2, is as follows: DTGVSQNPRHKITKRGQNVTFRCDPISEHNRLYWYRQTLGQGPEFLTYFQNEAQLEKSRLLSDRFSAERPKGSFSTLEIQRTEQGDSAMYLCASSPLVVTFGSGTRLTVV.

This clonotype showed up just a few times. J is TRBJ2-1 and V is TRBV24-1; TRBD2 is a possible D gene (5 bases). CDR1 and CDR2 (germline): KGHDR, SFDVKD. The V end lost 10 bases, the J end lost 7 bases, and 19 bases lay between the germline ends. This CDR3 has 14 residues. CDR3 sequence reads: CATRSSGAANEQFF. The CDR3 DNA reads as TGTGCCACTCGAAGCAGCGGAGCTGCTAATGAGCAGTTCTTC.

V and J are TRBV24-1 and TRBJ2-5, with unresolved D. Germline V gene data show CDR1 as KGHDR and CDR2 as SFDVKD. V lost 4 bases, J lost 1 base, and 6 bases lay in between. This CDR3 region has 13 residues. In nucleotides, the CDR3 is TGTGCCACCAGTGAGTGGGGCCAAGAGACCCAGTACTTC. Protein sequence: CATSEWGQETQYF.

A single count supports this clonotype. This chain connects TRBV7-2 to TRBJ2-3; 8 bases map to TRBD2. The V and J ends lost 4 bases and 4 bases, in that order; junction bases with no gene match: 10. Germline V gene sequence: CDR1 SGHTA, CDR2 FQGNSA. The CDR3 consists of 16 residues. The CDR3 spells CASSYRSGSNPDTQYF. The CDR3 DNA reads as TGTGCCAGCAGCTACAGAAGCGGGAGTAACCCAGATACGCAGTATTTT.

The chain couples TRBV20-1 to TRBJ1-5; D ambiguous. V lost 0 bases, J lost 5 bases, and 5 bases lay in between. This CDR3 contains 12 residues. CDR1 and CDR2 from the germline V gene are DFQATT and SNEGSKA (reference sequence). Here the CDR3 reads CSAREAHQPQHF. CDR3 nucleotides: TGCAGTGCTAGAGAAGCCCATCAGCCCCAGCATTTT.

The sample holds a few counts of this clonotype. This chain connects TRBV12-3 or TRBV12-4 to TRBJ2-7, with TRBD2 as a possible D gene (7 bases). There are 14 residues in the CDR3. Trimming left V 1 base short and J 6 bases short, with 13 bases between. CDR3 nucleotides: TGTGCCAGCAGTTTAGTAACAGGGAGGGGCGAGCAGTACGTC. Residues: CASSLVTGRGEQYV.

This clonotype was counted only a few times. The chain links TRBV7-9 to TRBJ2-1, with 10 bases aligning to TRBD2. Germline assignment: CDR1 SEHNR and CDR2 FQNEAQ (reference sequence). The CDR3 has 17 amino acids. Trimming cost V 1 base and J 0 bases; bases outside gene matches: 3. This CDR3 reads CASSLGLAGFSYNEQFF. For the CDR3, the DNA is TGTGCCAGCAGCTTAGGACTAGCGGGCTTCTCCTACAATGAGCAGTTCTTC.

The chain's CDR3 is CASRRASDSPLHF. The CDR3 DNA sequence: TGTGCCAGCAGAAGGGCGAGTGATTCACCCCTCCACTTT. The chain uses TRBV7-4 and TRBJ1-6; D gene ambiguous. Germline CDR1 and CDR2: SGHVT and SQSDAQ. V was pared by 6 bases and J by 8 bases, with 11 bases between. The CDR3 length is 13 residues. The full variable domain, its missing parts supplied by reference TRBV7-4 and TRBJ1-6, is GAGVSQSPRYKVAKRGRDVALRCDSISGHVTLYWYRQTLGQGSEVLTYSQSDAQRDKSGRPSGRFSAERPERSVSTLKIQRTEQGDSAVYLCASRRASDSPLHFGNGTRLTVT.

This clonotype has only a few counts. The genes are TRBV7-9 and TRBJ1-1; D not certain. V lost 1 base to trimming and J lost 1 base, with 10 bases between them. The germline CDR1 and CDR2 sequences are SEHNR and FQNEAQ (reference sequence). This CDR3 is 15 amino acids long. The CDR3 protein is CASSLGFAANTEAFF. The CDR3 DNA reads TGTGCCAGCAGCTTAGGTTTCGCAGCGAACACTGAAGCTTTCTTT.

This clonotype was detected a few times. The J gene is TRBJ2-7, the V gene TRBV12-3 or TRBV12-4; TRBD2 might be the D (5 bases). The length of the CDR3 is 15 residues. Deletions cut 3 bases from V and 0 bases from J, with 12 bases between. The CDR3 sequence is CASSFFGEFSYEQYF. The CDR3 bases are TGTGCCAGCAGTTTTTTCGGGGAGTTCTCCTACGAGCAGTACTTC.

The rearrangement uses TRBV5-1 and TRBJ2-1, with D uncertain. V was cut by 1 base and J by 8 bases, with 13 bases left in between. The CDR3 covers 14 residues. Germline loops: CDR1 SGHRS, CDR2 YFSETQ. The CDR3 is CASSLTSKGYEQFF. The CDR3 bases are TGCGCCAGCAGCTTGACCTCTAAAGGGTATGAGCAGTTCTTC.

This clonotype was counted between two and nine times. The chain couples TRBV3-1 to TRBJ1-1, with D perhaps matching TRBD1 (5 bases). Germline CDR1 LGHDT, CDR2 YNNKEL (reference sequence). Between the trimmed V and J ends, which lost 4 bases and 9 bases, there was a span of 12 bases. The CDR3 has 12 amino acids. CDR3: CASSPSGVKAFF. The CDR3 bases are TGTGCCAGCAGCCCCTCGGGGGTGAAAGCTTTCTTT.

The sample holds a few counts of this clonotype. J is TRBJ1-1 and V is TRBV3-1; no clear D gene. Germline lookup yields CDR1 LGHDT and CDR2 YNNKEL (reference sequence). V gave up 1 base and J gave up 14 bases, with 14 bases separating them. CDR3 length equals 12 residues. CDR3 protein: CASSQGRTQSFF. The CDR3 DNA is TGTGCCAGCAGCCAAGGAAGAACCCAATCCTTCTTT.

The J gene is TRBJ1-1, the V gene TRBV7-9; a possible D gene is TRBD1 (6 bases). The length of the CDR3 is 16 residues. The V end was cut by 5 bases, the J end by 0 bases, with 16 bases between. Germline V CDR1 and CDR2: SEHNR, FQNEAQ (reference sequence). In nucleotides, the CDR3 is TGTGCCAGCAGCCCCCGAGGGGGGTTGATGAACACTGAAGCTTTCTTT. This encodes CASSPRGGLMNTEAFF.

This clonotype appeared many times. This sequence joins TRBV7-2 and TRBJ2-7, with 8 bases aligning to TRBD1. Per germline, CDR1 SGHTA and CDR2 FQGNSA. The CDR3 runs to 14 residues. V gave up 3 bases and J gave up 2 bases; unmatched junction bases: 3. The CDR3, as DNA: TGTGCCAGCAGCTTTACAGGGGGGACCTACGAGCAGTACTTC. Translating gives CASSFTGGTYEQYF. The full variable domain, in which reference TRBV7-2 and TRBJ2-7 provide the parts outside the CDR3, is GAGVSQSPSNKVTEKGKDVELRCDPISGHTALYWYRQSLGQGLEFLIYFQGNSAPDKSGLPSDRFSAERTGGSVSTLTIQRTQQEDSAVYLCASSFTGGTYEQYFGPGTRLTVT.

V usage is TRBV25-1 and J usage is TRBJ2-3, with 7 nucleotides matching TRBD2. Trimming took 5 bases from V and 4 from J; bases not matched to a gene: 9. The CDR3 sequence is 15 residues long. Germline V CDR1 and CDR2: MGHDK, SYGVNS. CDR3 DNA sequence: TGTGCCAGCAGTCTCGGCGGGAGTGTGTCAGATACGCAGTATTTT. This codes for CASSLGGSVSDTQYF.

A few counts support this clonotype. The CDR3 DNA reads TGTGCCAGCAGCTCCAGGGGCGGGCCTTACAATGAGCAGTTCTTC. This encodes CASSSRGGPYNEQFF. This chain connects TRBV7-6 to TRBJ2-1, with D perhaps TRBD1 (6 bases). Between the trimmed V and J ends, which lost 4 bases and 4 bases, there was a span of 14 bases. Germline values: CDR1 SGHVS, CDR2 FNYEAQ. CDR3 size: 15 residues.

The chain employs TRBV11-2 and TRBJ1-3; D gene unclear. CDR1 SGHAT and CDR2 FQNNGV come from the germline V gene. The CDR3 is made up of 14 amino acids. V lost 2 bases and J lost 3, with 8 bases in between. The CDR3 reads CASSLKRIGNTIYF. CDR3 nucleotides: TGTGCCAGCAGCTTAAAACGGATTGGAAACACCATATATTTT.

The CDR3 nucleotides are TGTGCCACCAGCAGAGGTACGGCGGGAGAGACCCAGTACTTC. Translating gives CATSRGTAGETQYF. V gene TRBV15 combines with J gene TRBJ2-5; maybe TRBD2 (5 bases). Germline CDR1 and CDR2: LNHNV and YYDKDF (reference sequence). This CDR3 has 14 residues. The V end was cut by 1 base, the J end by 4 bases, with 10 bases between.

This clonotype has just a few counts. The V and J genes are TRBV7-2 and TRBJ2-1; maybe TRBD2 (7 bases). CDR3 length: 18 amino acids. Trimming left V 5 bases short and J 3 bases short, with 23 bases between. CDR1 is SGHTA, CDR2 FQGNSA, per germline. The CDR3 DNA reads as TGTGCCAGCAGCACAACGTCGGGGGCTAGCGGTCTCTACAATGAGCAGTTCTTC. It translates to CASSTTSGASGLYNEQFF.

The V gene is TRBV4-1, the J gene TRBJ2-7; TRBD2 matches 8 bases. Germline-derived CDR1 and CDR2 are MGHRA and YSYEKL. This CDR3 comprises 14 residues. Trimming took 2 bases from V and 6 from J; bases not matched to a gene: 6. The CDR3 DNA reads TGCGCCAGCAGCCAACGCGGGAGGACTGCCGAGCAGTACTTC. Its protein is CASSQRGRTAEQYF.

This clonotype was seen a few times. The rearrangement joins TRBV7-2 to TRBJ1-1; possible D gene TRBD1, 5 bases. The length of the CDR3 is 12 residues. Germline values: CDR1 SGHTA, CDR2 FQGNSA. The V gene lost 11 bases and the J gene lost 0 bases, with 10 bases spanning the gap. CDR3 loop: CAGGGLNTEAFF. CDR3 DNA sequence: TGTGCCGGGGGAGGGTTGAACACTGAAGCTTTCTTT. The full variable domain, its missing parts supplied by reference TRBV7-2 and TRBJ1-1, is GAGVSQSPSNKVTEKGKDVELRCDPISGHTALYWYRQSLGQGLEFLIYFQGNSAPDKSGLPSDRFSAERTGGSVSTLTIQRTQQEDSAVYLCAGGGLNTEAFFGQGTRLTVV.

The chain combines TRBV7-2 with TRBJ1-2, with no clear D. The CDR3 totals 13 residues. Germline V lookup: CDR1 SGHTA, CDR2 FQGNSA. V lost 3 bases to trimming and J lost 4 bases, with 9 bases between them. The CDR3 is CASSFERAYGYTF. DNA of the CDR3: TGTGCCAGCAGCTTTGAGCGAGCCTATGGCTACACCTTC.

The V gene is TRBV12-3 or TRBV12-4, the J gene TRBJ2-1; 7 bases map to TRBD2. Germline trimming cut 6 bases from V and 1 base from J; bases unmatched to any gene: 12. CDR3 length: 17 residues. In DNA, the CDR3 is TGTGCCAGCAGCTCCGCGGCGGGAGTGGGGTCCTACAATGAGCAGTTCTTC. This codes for CASSSAAGVGSYNEQFF.

In this sample, this clonotype turned up many times. This sequence joins TRBV7-2 and TRBJ2-3; D is unresolved. The germline V gene has CDR1 SGHTA and CDR2 FQGNSA. The CDR3 sequence is 12 residues long. V dropped 1 base and J dropped 8 bases, with 7 bases sitting between them. The CDR3, as DNA: TGTGCCAGCAGCTTAGTATCCGGTACGCAGTATTTT. Translating gives CASSLVSGTQYF.

This chain links TRBV6-5 with TRBJ2-5; D unclear. This CDR3 has 14 residues. The germline V gene encodes CDR1 MNHEY and CDR2 SVGAGI. Trimming took off 0 bases at V and 4 bases at J, with 9 bases between the two ends. In nucleotides, the CDR3 is TGTGCCAGCAGTTACTCGACGAATTTAGAGACCCAGTACTTC. This codes for CASSYSTNLETQYF.

This chain connects TRBV5-4 to TRBJ2-1; 7 bases fit TRBD1. There are 15 residues in the CDR3. The V gene's germline CDR1 is SGHNT and CDR2 YYREEE (reference sequence). V shed 4 bases and J 8 bases; nucleotides not matched to a gene: 12. CDR3 sequence (DNA): TGTGCCAGCAGCACGACAGGGCTAGCTTTCCATGAGCAGTTCTTC. Protein sequence: CASSTTGLAFHEQFF.

This chain's CDR3 is CSASPPSTNEKLFF. The CDR3 region has the DNA TGCAGTGCTAGCCCTCCTTCAACTAATGAAAAACTGTTTTTT. The rearrangement links TRBV20-1 to TRBJ1-4; D is unresolved. V was shortened by 3 bases and J by 0 bases, with 8 bases between the two germline ends. Germline CDR1 DFQATT, CDR2 SNEGSKA (reference sequence). This CDR3 has 14 residues.

Many counts were recorded for this clonotype. The rearrangement links TRBV7-2 to TRBJ2-1; 7 positions agree with TRBD1. The CDR3 contains 14 residues. CDR1 is SGHTA and CDR2 is FQGNSA in the germline V gene. The V gene end was trimmed by 5 bases and the J gene end by 4 bases; junction bases not matched to a gene: 5. Here the CDR3 reads CASSPRGQYNEQFF. CDR3 coding DNA: TGTGCCAGCAGCCCTAGGGGACAGTACAATGAGCAGTTCTTC.

The gene calls are TRBV7-8 and TRBJ2-2; D possibly corresponds to TRBD2 (5 bases). Germline lookup yields CDR1 SGHVS and CDR2 FQNEAQ. V lost 2 bases to trimming and J lost 0 bases, with 10 bases between them. This CDR3 comprises 16 residues. DNA of the CDR3: TGTGCCAGCAGCTTAATAGCGCGAGCGAACACCGGGGAGCTGTTTTTT. Translation: CASSLIARANTGELFF.